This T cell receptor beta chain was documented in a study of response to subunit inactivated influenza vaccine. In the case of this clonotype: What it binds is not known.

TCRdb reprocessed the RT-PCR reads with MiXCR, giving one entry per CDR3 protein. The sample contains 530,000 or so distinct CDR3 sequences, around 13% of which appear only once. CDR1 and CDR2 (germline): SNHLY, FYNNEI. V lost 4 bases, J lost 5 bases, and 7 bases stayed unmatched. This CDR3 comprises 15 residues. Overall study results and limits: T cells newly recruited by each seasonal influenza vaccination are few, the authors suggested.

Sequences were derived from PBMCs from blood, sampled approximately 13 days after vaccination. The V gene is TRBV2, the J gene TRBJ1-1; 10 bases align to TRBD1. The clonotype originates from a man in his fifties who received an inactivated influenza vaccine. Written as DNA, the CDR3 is TGTGCCAGCAGTGTGACAGGGGGCAGGGAAACTGAAGCTTTCTTT. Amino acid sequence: CASSVTGGRETEAFF.